This TCR beta chain was identified during a study of T cell responses to AZD1222 COVID-19 vaccine. Germline CDR1 SGDLS, CDR2 YYNGEE. Trimming removed 3 bases from V and 0 bases from J, with 13 bases in between. The CDR3 is 15 residues long. The protocol was immunoSEQ multiplex PCR, while the TCRdb copy is restricted to in-frame clones and leaves out a portion. The table lists 170,000 or so clones, approximately 92% of them singletons, with about 1% in the top ten. The sequence derives from an adult who received the MenACWY meningococcal vaccine as a control. Sequenced material: peripheral blood, taken 28 days after the second dose of the MenACWY control vaccine. The chain is built from TRBV9 and TRBJ2-7, with D perhaps given as TRBD1 or TRBD2 (5 bases each). The CDR3 DNA reads as TGTGCCAGCAGCGCGAACCTGGGACGCTCCTACGAGCAGTACTTC. This gives the protein CASSANLGRSYEQYF. Complete variable domain (other parts from reference TRBV9 and TRBJ2-7): DSGVTQTPKHLITATGQRVTLRCSPRSGDLSVYWYQQSLDQGLQFLIQYYNGEERAKGNILERFSAQQFPDLHSELNLSSLELGDSALYFCASSANLGRSYEQYFGPGTRLTVT.